This entry lists 3 T cell receptor beta chains sequenced from one sample in a study of shared clonotypes between healthy human individuals. Sequencing was performed with immunoSEQ multiplex PCR; in TCRdb, only in-frame clones are kept and a portion is missing. The sample holds approximately 2.3 million clones, more than 80% seen once. Material for sequencing was naive CD4+ T cells from PBMCs. Indicated subset: CD45RA+ positively selected. These receptors came from a man between 18 and 35 years old in good health. Some clones in this sample may be carry-over from other donors' samples.

This chain links TRBV9 with TRBJ2-3; a possible D gene is TRBD1 (6 bases). This CDR3 spans 19 amino acids. CDR1 and CDR2 (germline): SGDLS, YYNGEE. V lost 0 bases to trimming and J lost 0 bases, with 20 bases between them. CDR3 sequence: CASSVGAARTASSTDTQYF. The CDR3, as DNA: TGTGCCAGCAGCGTAGGCGCAGCGAGGACAGCATCTAGCACAGATACGCAGTATTTT.

The gene calls are TRBV5-4 and TRBJ2-7, with a possible D match to TRBD2 (7 bases). V lost 4 bases, J lost 4 bases, and 21 bases lay in between. The CDR3 covers 16 residues. The germline gives CDR1 SGHNT, CDR2 YYREEE (reference sequence). The CDR3 here is CASSRGRGRDEYEQYF. Written as DNA, the CDR3 is TGTGCCAGCAGCCGGGGGAGGGGGAGGGACGAGTACGAGCAGTACTTC.

V gene TRBV7-9 combines with J gene TRBJ2-1; D may be TRBD1 (6 bases). Trimming cost V 1 base and J 7 bases, with 11 bases left between them. Germline lookup yields CDR1 SEHNR and CDR2 FQNEAQ (reference sequence). The CDR3 spans 14 residues. As DNA, the CDR3 is TGTGCCAGCAGCTTAGGATACAGGGTTAATGAGCAGTTCTTC. It specifies CASSLGYRVNEQFF.